These T cell receptor beta chains were read from a single sample in a study of beta chain features in type 1 diabetes. Generated by immunoSEQ multiplex PCR, the TCRdb table keeps only in-frame clones and is missing some. The sample has about 900,000 clones; about a sixth are singletons. Source material: naive CD4+ T cells from blood. Source of these receptors: a young woman in good health. Both conserved end residues are part of each CDR3. The order of the fields is clone size, J gene, V gene, D gene, CDR3 DNA, CDR3 protein. A D gene is named only where the DNA matches it firmly. Clone size is given for some rows only: seen once, a few or many times, or a class if the clone is expanded.

size: -; J: TRBJ2-5; V: TRBV10-2; D: -; DNA: TGCGCCAGCACCAGGAATCTACGTGTGGAGACCCAGTACTTC; CDR3: CASTRNLRVETQYF
size: few; J: TRBJ2-2; V: TRBV6-6; D: -; DNA: TGTGCCAGCAGGGGACCAAACACCGGGGAGCTGTTTTTT; CDR3: CASRGPNTGELFF
size: -; J: TRBJ2-7; V: TRBV28; D: TRBD1; DNA: TGTGCCAGCAGCCCGGGACAGTCGTACGAGCAGTACTTC; CDR3: CASSPGQSYEQYF
size: -; J: TRBJ2-7; V: TRBV4-3; D: -; DNA: TGCGCCAGCAGCCAAGGTCAAAAGGCAGGGTGGGAGCAGTACTTC; CDR3: CASSQGQKAGWEQYF
size: -; J: TRBJ1-4; V: TRBV2; D: TRBD1; DNA: TGTGCCAGCAGGATGACAGGGGGTAATGAAAAACTGTTTTTT; CDR3: CASRMTGGNEKLFF
size: -; J: TRBJ1-2; V: TRBV4-2; D: -; DNA: TGTGCCAGCAGCCAAGATCAATGGGGCTACACCTTC; CDR3: CASSQDQWGYTF
size: few; J: TRBJ2-5; V: TRBV9; D: TRBD2; DNA: TGTGCCAGCAGCCCGAGAGGGGCGGGAGCATTGGGGGAGACCCAGTACTTC; CDR3: CASSPRGAGALGETQYF
size: -; J: TRBJ1-5; V: TRBV10-3; D: -; DNA: TGTGCCATCACAGGGGACGCCAATCAGCCCCAGCATTTT; CDR3: CAITGDANQPQHF
size: -; J: TRBJ1-5; V: TRBV4-3; D: -; DNA: TGCGCCAGCAGCCAAGATCGGGTGGGACAGCCCCAGCATTTT; CDR3: CASSQDRVGQPQHF
size: -; J: TRBJ2-5; V: TRBV28; D: TRBD1; DNA: TGTGCCAGCAGTTTATCCAGGACAGGTCTAGAGACCCAGTACTTC; CDR3: CASSLSRTGLETQYF
size: -; J: TRBJ2-5; V: TRBV10-3; D: -; DNA: TGTGCCATCAGTGAGACGGGTAGCTCAGAGACCCAGTACTTC; CDR3: CAISETGSSETQYF
size: -; J: TRBJ2-7; V: TRBV7-2; D: TRBD2; DNA: TGTGCCAGCAGCTTAGTTCGCGGGAGAACGGACGAGCAGTACTTC; CDR3: CASSLVRGRTDEQYF
size: few; J: TRBJ2-5; V: TRBV7-8; D: -; DNA: TGTGCCAGCAGCTTATCCCGACTGAGTTCCCAAGAGACCCAGTACTTC; CDR3: CASSLSRLSSQETQYF
size: few; J: TRBJ2-2; V: TRBV6-5; D: TRBD1; DNA: TGTGCCAGCAGTTACCAGACAGGGAAACCCGGGGAGCTGTTTTTT; CDR3: CASSYQTGKPGELFF
size: -; J: TRBJ2-1; V: TRBV11-2; D: -; DNA: TGTGCCAGCAGCTTAATCAAGAAATATAAGGAGCAGTTCTTC; CDR3: CASSLIKKYKEQFF
size: few; J: TRBJ2-7; V: TRBV27; D: TRBD2; DNA: TGTGCCAGCGGCGGGAGCTCCTACGAGCAGTACTTC; CDR3: CASGGSSYEQYF
size: -; J: TRBJ2-1; V: TRBV15; D: -; DNA: TGTGCCACCAGCAGGCCACAGGTTGATGAGCAGTTCTTC; CDR3: CATSRPQVDEQFF
size: few; J: TRBJ2-1; V: TRBV5-6; D: -; DNA: TGTGCCAGCAGCTTGGGTAGGGCCCCCTACAATGAGCAGTTCTTC; CDR3: CASSLGRAPYNEQFF
size: few; J: TRBJ1-5; V: TRBV4-2; D: -; DNA: TGTGCCAGCAGCCAAGATAGGAGGGATCAGCCCCAGCATTTT; CDR3: CASSQDRRDQPQHF
size: -; J: TRBJ2-5; V: TRBV5-4; D: -; DNA: TGTGCCAGCAGCATGTACCAAGAGACCCAGTACTTC; CDR3: CASSMYQETQYF
size: few; J: TRBJ1-3; V: TRBV28; D: -; DNA: TGTGCCAGCAGTAACGAGGACAGCCCTGGAAACACCATATATTTT; CDR3: CASSNEDSPGNTIYF
size: -; J: TRBJ2-7; V: TRBV14; D: TRBD2; DNA: TGTGCCAGCAGCCCTAGCGGGAGTATCTATCCCGAGCAGTACTTC; CDR3: CASSPSGSIYPEQYF
size: few; J: TRBJ1-2; V: TRBV20-1; D: -; DNA: TGCAGTGCTAGAGATGCATATGGCTACACCTTC; CDR3: CSARDAYGYTF
size: once; J: TRBJ1-2; V: TRBV7-2; D: -; DNA: TGTGCCAGCAGCTTAGCGGGGGTGGGAGGAAACTATGGCTACACCTTC; CDR3: CASSLAGVGGNYGYTF
size: -; J: TRBJ1-5; V: TRBV5-6; D: -; DNA: TGTGCCAGCAGCCTCTTAGGGTGGCCCCAGCATTTT; CDR3: CASSLLGWPQHF
size: few; J: TRBJ2-2; V: TRBV2; D: TRBD1; DNA: TGTGCCAGCAGTTGGAGGAGGACAGGGGTGGACACCGGGGAGCTGTTTTTT; CDR3: CASSWRRTGVDTGELFF
size: -; J: TRBJ2-1; V: TRBV5-4; D: TRBD2; DNA: TGTGCCAGCAGCTTGGGGACTAGCGGATACAATGAGCAGTTCTTC; CDR3: CASSLGTSGYNEQFF
size: -; J: TRBJ2-7; V: TRBV21-1; D: -; DNA: TGTGCCAGCAGCAATTCCAACCCCGGGAAACTCGCCTCCTACGAGCAGTACTTC; CDR3: CASSNSNPGKLASYEQYF
size: -; J: TRBJ2-5; V: TRBV27; D: -; DNA: TGTGCCAGCAGTTTAAGGTCAGCAGAGACCCAGTACTTC; CDR3: CASSLRSAETQYF
size: few; J: TRBJ2-5; V: TRBV10-3; D: -; DNA: TGTGCCTCCGGGGAGGCGACAGAGACCCAGTACTTC; CDR3: CASGEATETQYF
size: few; J: TRBJ2-3; V: TRBV21-1; D: -; DNA: TGTGCTAGACGAAAAGGACAGCAGGCTAGCACAGATACGCAGTATTTT; CDR3: CARRKGQQASTDTQYF
size: -; J: TRBJ1-2; V: TRBV7-2; D: -; DNA: TGTGCCAGCAGCTTACCCGCGGGGCGATATGGCTACACCTTC; CDR3: CASSLPAGRYGYTF
size: -; J: TRBJ2-1; V: TRBV5-4; D: -; DNA: TGTGCCAGCAGCCCAACTAGTTTCAATGAGCAGTTCTTC; CDR3: CASSPTSFNEQFF
size: few; J: TRBJ2-7; V: TRBV7-8; D: TRBD2; DNA: TGTGCCAGCAGCCCAAGGACTAGCTCAATCTCCTACGAGCAGTACTTC; CDR3: CASSPRTSSISYEQYF
size: few; J: TRBJ1-1; V: TRBV12-5; D: -; DNA: TGTGCTAGTGGTTTGGTACTGGGGGGACAACCGAGTTCTATACTGAACACTGAAGCTTTCTTT; CDR3: CASGLVLGGQPSSILNTEAFF
size: once; J: TRBJ1-1; V: TRBV9; D: -; DNA: TGTGCCAGCAGCTCTACAGGGAACACTGAAGTTTTCTTT; CDR3: CASSSTGNTEVFF
size: -; J: TRBJ2-1; V: TRBV7-9; D: -; DNA: TGTGCCAGCAGCTTAAACAGGGTCGATGAGCAGTTCTTC; CDR3: CASSLNRVDEQFF
size: few; J: TRBJ2-7; V: TRBV18; D: TRBD2; DNA: TGTGCCAGCTCACCACAAGCACTGGGAGGGACTAGCGGGTACGAGCAGTACTTC; CDR3: CASSPQALGGTSGYEQYF
size: -; J: TRBJ2-3; V: TRBV29-1; D: -; DNA: TGCAGCGCGAATCGCCGGGACCTAGATACGCAGTATTTT; CDR3: CSANRRDLDTQYF
size: -; J: TRBJ2-2; V: TRBV7-9; D: -; DNA: TGTGCCACCCAACCACTGCGGGCCGTGAACACCGGGGAGCTGTTTTTT; CDR3: CATQPLRAVNTGELFF
size: few; J: TRBJ2-5; V: TRBV19; D: TRBD2; DNA: TGTGCCAGTAGCAGACTAGCGGGAGCTCGGGAGACCCAGTACTTC; CDR3: CASSRLAGARETQYF
size: -; J: TRBJ2-7; V: TRBV5-6; D: TRBD1; DNA: TGTGCCAGCAGCGAGCCGGGACAGGGGCGGTACGAGCAGTACTTC; CDR3: CASSEPGQGRYEQYF
size: few; J: TRBJ2-3; V: TRBV7-2; D: -; DNA: TGTGCCAGCACTCCCGGACCCCAAGATACGCAGTATTTT; CDR3: CASTPGPQDTQYF
size: -; J: TRBJ2-7; V: TRBV2; D: -; DNA: TGTGCCAGCAACCCAATCCAGGGCCCCGAGCAGTACTTC; CDR3: CASNPIQGPEQYF
size: few; J: TRBJ1-5; V: TRBV7-9; D: TRBD1; DNA: TGTGCCAGCAGCCAACAGGGGGGTAGAAATCAGCCCCAGCATTTT; CDR3: CASSQQGGRNQPQHF
size: -; J: TRBJ1-1; V: TRBV5-1; D: -; DNA: TGCGCCAGCAGCTTTAGGGAGCGGAACACTGAAGCTTTCTTT; CDR3: CASSFRERNTEAFF
size: few; J: TRBJ2-1; V: TRBV20-1; D: -; DNA: TGCAGTGCAGAACTAGTTGAGCAGTTCTTC; CDR3: CSAELVEQFF
size: few; J: TRBJ2-7; V: TRBV27; D: -; DNA: TGTGCCAGAGATCGCTACGAGCAGTACTTC; CDR3: CARDRYEQYF